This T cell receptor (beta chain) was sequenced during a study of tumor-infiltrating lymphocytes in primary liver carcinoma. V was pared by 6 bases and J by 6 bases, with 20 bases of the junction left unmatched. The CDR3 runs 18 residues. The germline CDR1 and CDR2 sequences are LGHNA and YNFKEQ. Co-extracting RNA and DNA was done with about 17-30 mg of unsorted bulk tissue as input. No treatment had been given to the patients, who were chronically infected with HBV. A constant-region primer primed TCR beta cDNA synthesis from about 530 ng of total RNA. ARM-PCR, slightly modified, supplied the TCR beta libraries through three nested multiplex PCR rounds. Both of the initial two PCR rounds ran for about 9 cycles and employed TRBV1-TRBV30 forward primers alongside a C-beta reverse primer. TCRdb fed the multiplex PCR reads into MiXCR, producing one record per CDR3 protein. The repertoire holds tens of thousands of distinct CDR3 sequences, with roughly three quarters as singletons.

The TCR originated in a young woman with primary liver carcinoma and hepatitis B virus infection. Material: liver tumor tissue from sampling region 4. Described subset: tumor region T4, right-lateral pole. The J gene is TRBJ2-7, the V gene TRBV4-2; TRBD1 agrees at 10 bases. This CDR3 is CASSQEHVGQGGPREQYF. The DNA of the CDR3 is TGTGCCAGCAGTCAGGAACACGTAGGACAGGGGGGGCCTCGCGAGCAGTACTTC.